Following are 11 T cell receptor beta chains from one sample sequenced in a study of shared clonotypes between healthy human individuals. This table comes from immunoSEQ multiplex PCR, and its TCRdb copy is limited to in-frame clones, with some not included. The sample lists about 1 million clones, about 75% occurring once. Specimen: memory CD4+ T cells sorted from blood. This sample's subset: CD45RA-negative fraction. These receptors came from a man aged 18 to 29 in good health.

This chain joins TRBV5-5 and TRBJ1-1; D is possibly TRBD1 (6 bases). Germline V gene data show CDR1 as SGHKS and CDR2 as YYEKEE (reference sequence). V was pared by 0 bases and J by 5 bases, with 14 bases between. The CDR3 has 15 amino acids. The CDR3 DNA reads TGTGCCAGCAGCTTGGCGGGGGCGAGTGGGACTGAAGCTTTCTTT. Amino acids: CASSLAGASGTEAFF.

This chain links TRBV30 with TRBJ2-7, with a possible D match to TRBD1 (6 bases). V dropped 5 bases and J dropped 5 bases, with 25 bases sitting between them. Looked up from germline, CDR1 is GTSNPN and CDR2 is SVGIG (reference sequence). CDR3 length: 16 residues. CDR3 residues: CAWGGRTASVVNEQYF. The CDR3 nucleotides are TGTGCCTGGGGGGGACGGACAGCGTCGGTAGTTAACGAGCAGTACTTC.

The chain employs TRBV7-8 and TRBJ2-1; TRBD1 aligns across 8 bases. The CDR3 consists of 17 residues. Losses at the gene ends were 0 bases for V and 6 bases for J; bases not matched to a gene: 10. CDR1 is SGHVS, CDR2 FQNEAQ, per germline. The CDR3 DNA follows: TGTGCCAGCAGCTTAGCTCAAAGACAGGGGCAATCCAATGAGCAGTTCTTC. It specifies CASSLAQRQGQSNEQFF.

The chain combines TRBV5-5 with TRBJ2-7; D is uncertain. The CDR3 is 15 residues long. Trimming left V 1 base short and J 2 bases short, with 13 bases between. From germline, CDR1 is SGHKS and CDR2 YYEKEE (reference sequence). CDR3 coding DNA: TGTGCCAGCAGCTTGTGGGTAGGGTTGACCTACGAGCAGTACTTC. Protein: CASSLWVGLTYEQYF.

The rearrangement uses TRBV11-2 and TRBJ2-7; the D is unclear. V shed 4 bases and J shed 4 bases, with 23 bases lying between them. The CDR3 loop spans 17 amino acids. Germline loops: CDR1 SGHAT, CDR2 FQNNGV. Here the CDR3 DNA reads TGTGCCAGCAGCTCACGAGTCGACGTCACTCCGGCGTACGAGCAGTACTTC. Amino acids: CASSSRVDVTPAYEQYF.

V gene TRBV25-1 combines with J gene TRBJ1-1, with D unresolved. CDR1 MGHDK and CDR2 SYGVNS come from the germline V gene. The V gene lost 4 bases and the J gene lost 5 bases, with 14 bases spanning the gap. The CDR3 is 14 residues long. This CDR3 reads CASSVPGTKTEAFF. In DNA, the CDR3 is TGTGCCAGCAGTGTACCAGGAACAAAAACTGAAGCTTTCTTT.

Worth noting for this clone: Being one base from a much bigger clone, this may be a read error. Different DNA sequences within this sample yield the same CDR3. The genes are TRBV5-5 and TRBJ1-2; TRBD1 agrees at 7 bases. The V gene's germline CDR1 is SGHKS and CDR2 YYEKEE (reference sequence). The CDR3 sequence is 14 residues long. CDR3 region: CASSIGQDGYGYTF. Here the CDR3 DNA reads TGCGCCAGCAGCATCGGACAGGATGGCTATGGCTACACCTTC.

For this clone: This may stem from a read error, because a much larger clone lies one nucleotide away. J is TRBJ1-3 and V is TRBV7-2, with D perhaps matching TRBD1 (6 bases). Trimming cost V 5 bases and J 2 bases, with 10 bases left between them. The CDR3 contains 14 residues. Germline CDR1 and CDR2: SGHTA and FQGNSA. In nucleotides, the CDR3 is TGTGCCAGCAGCCAACGGGGGCCTGGAAACACCATATATTTT. Its translation is CASSQRGPGNTIYF.

This clone occurred once. This chain connects TRBV10-2 to TRBJ2-3, with TRBD2 identical over 7 bases. Germline trimming cut 3 bases from V and 0 bases from J; bases unmatched to any gene: 3. This CDR3 region has 15 residues. Germline-derived CDR1 and CDR2 are WSHSY and SAAADI. CDR3: CASSDLAASTDTQYF. Here the CDR3 DNA reads TGCGCCAGCAGTGATCTAGCGGCTAGCACAGATACGCAGTATTTT.

This chain connects TRBV19 to TRBJ1-4; the D gene is possibly TRBD1 (5 bases). With 8 bases removed from V and 5 bases from J, the gap between germline ends came to 9 bases. The CDR3 consists of 12 residues. Germline-derived CDR1 and CDR2 are LNHDA and SQIVND (reference sequence). This chain's CDR3 is CASAGLNEKLFF. CDR3 coding DNA: TGTGCCAGTGCAGGGTTGAATGAAAAACTGTTTTTT.

This clone was counted at least ten times. The chain links TRBV19 to TRBJ2-4; D not certain. The length of the CDR3 is 13 residues. Trimming removed 6 bases from V and 0 bases from J, with 6 bases in between. The V gene's germline CDR1 is LNHDA and CDR2 SQIVND (reference sequence). As DNA, the CDR3 is TGTGCCAGTAGGGAGATAGCCAAAAACATTCAGTACTTC. This gives the protein CASREIAKNIQYF.